This entry is about one TCR beta chain. This entry comes from a study of technical replicates of blood from a few donors. The CDR3 sequence is 13 residues long. Germline V lookup: CDR1 SGHTA, CDR2 FQGNSA. V dropped 5 bases and J dropped 6 bases, with 14 bases sitting between them. Clones were sequenced by immunoSEQ multiplex PCR, and TCRdb holds only the in-frame ones, with some missing. In the table there are approximately 75,000 clones, around 97% of which are singletons. The chain carries TRBV7-2 and TRBJ2-7, with D maybe TRBD1 (6 bases). Sequencing was carried out using T cells isolated from PBMCs. The receptor was isolated from a human donor in good health. CDR3 in DNA: TGTGCCAGCAGCCTTGGACAGTTAAGCGAGCAGTACTTC. It yields the protein CASSLGQLSEQYF.